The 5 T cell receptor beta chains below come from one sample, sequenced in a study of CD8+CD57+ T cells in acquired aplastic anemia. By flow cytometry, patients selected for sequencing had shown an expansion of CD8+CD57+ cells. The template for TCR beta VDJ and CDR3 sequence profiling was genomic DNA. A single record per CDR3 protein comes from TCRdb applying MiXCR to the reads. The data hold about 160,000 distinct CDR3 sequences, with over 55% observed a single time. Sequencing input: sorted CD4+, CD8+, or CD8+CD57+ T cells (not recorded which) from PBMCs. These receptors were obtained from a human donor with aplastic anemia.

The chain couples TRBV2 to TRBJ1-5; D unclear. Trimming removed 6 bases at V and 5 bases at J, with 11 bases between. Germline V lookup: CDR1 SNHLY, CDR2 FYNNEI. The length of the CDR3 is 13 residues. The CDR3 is CASSEFTDQPQHF. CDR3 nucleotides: TGTGCCAGCAGCGAATTCACGGATCAGCCCCAGCATTTT.

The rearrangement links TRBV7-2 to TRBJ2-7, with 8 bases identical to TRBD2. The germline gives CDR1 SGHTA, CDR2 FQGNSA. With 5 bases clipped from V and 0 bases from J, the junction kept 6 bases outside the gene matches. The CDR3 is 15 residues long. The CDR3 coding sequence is TGTGCCAGCAGCCGTGCGGGGGGCCACTCCTACGAGCAGTACTTC. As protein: CASSRAGGHSYEQYF.

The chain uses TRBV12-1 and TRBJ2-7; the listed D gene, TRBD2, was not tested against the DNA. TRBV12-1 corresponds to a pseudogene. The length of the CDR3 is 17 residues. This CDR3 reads CASSSKLLAGVLYEQYF. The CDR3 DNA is TGTGCCAGCAGCTCAAAATTACTAGCGGGAGTTCTCTACGAGCAGTACTTC.

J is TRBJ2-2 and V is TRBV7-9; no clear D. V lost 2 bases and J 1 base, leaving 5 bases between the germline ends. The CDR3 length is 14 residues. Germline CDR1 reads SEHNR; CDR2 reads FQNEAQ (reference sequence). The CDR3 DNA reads TGTGCCAGCAGCTTACTAGAGAACACCGGGGAGCTGTTTTTT. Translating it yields CASSLLENTGELFF.

CDR3 loop: CASSLSGQRMNTEAFF. The CDR3 DNA reads TGTGCCAGCAGCTTATCCGGACAGAGAATGAACACTGAAGCTTTCTTT. The gene calls are TRBV7-2 and TRBJ1-1, with D perhaps matching TRBD1 (6 bases). This CDR3 contains 16 residues. V lost 2 bases and J 0 bases, leaving 13 bases between the germline ends. CDR1 and CDR2 (germline): SGHTA, FQGNSA.